This entry lists 13 T cell receptor beta chains sequenced from one sample in a study of control samples from healthy donors and cancer patients (dated by TCRdb to the early 2020s). To prepare the library, the immunoSEQ multiplex PCR assay was applied. Not all clones reach the TCRdb copy of this immuneACCESS table, which keeps in-frame sequences only. Checked studies attribute under half of the gap to unresolved V genes and leave the rest unexplained. The sample table lists 170,000 or so clones, roughly 89% of them with a count of one. Of the sample, over 1.1% falls within the top ten clones. Sequencing used blood. The receptor set was obtained from a woman aged 45-60 years in good health.

In nucleotides, the CDR3 is TGTGCCAGCAGCTTGGTTCTCGGCGGGGGTGAAGCTTTCTTT. It encodes CASSLVLGGGEAFF. This chain joins TRBV5-5 and TRBJ1-1; a weak D match, TRBD1 (5 bases). Between the trimmed V and J ends, which lost 0 bases and 7 bases, there was a span of 13 bases. The CDR3 is 14 residues long. Germline V gene data show CDR1 as SGHKS and CDR2 as YYEKEE (reference sequence). Together with reference TRBV5-5 and TRBJ1-1, the CDR3 gives the full variable domain: DAGVTQSPTHLIKTRGQQVTLRCSPISGHKSVSWYQQVLGQGPQFIFQYYEKEERGRGNFPDRFSARQFPNYSSELNVNALLLGDSALYLCASSLVLGGGEAFFGQGTRLTVV.

The gene calls are TRBV18 and TRBJ1-1; 10 nucleotides match TRBD1. This CDR3 comprises 14 residues. The V and J ends lost 6 bases and 4 bases, in that order; junction bases with no gene match: 5. The germline V gene has CDR1 KGHSH and CDR2 LQKENI. DNA of the CDR3: TGTGCCAGCTCGCGACAGGGGGCGCCCACTGAAGCTTTCTTT. This translates into CASSRQGAPTEAFF.

The chain has TRBV9 and TRBJ2-3; the D is unclear. The CDR3 length is 17 residues. Germline V gene sequence: CDR1 SGDLS, CDR2 YYNGEE. The V gene lost 5 bases and the J gene lost 0 bases, with 19 bases spanning the gap. In DNA, the CDR3 is TGTGCCAGCAGTTCCCTTCCCGTGGGCGGAAGCACAGATACGCAGTATTTT. Translated: CASSSLPVGGSTDTQYF.

The V and J genes are TRBV7-2 and TRBJ1-2; the match to TRBD1 covers 8 bases. V was clipped by 4 bases and J by 7 bases; unmatched bases: 5. This CDR3 spans 13 amino acids. Germline CDR1 reads SGHTA; CDR2 reads FQGNSA. Written as DNA, the CDR3 is TGTGCCAGCAGCTCCAGGGGGCGTGGTGGCTACACCTTC. Its translation: CASSSRGRGGYTF.

The chain links TRBV7-2 to TRBJ1-1, with D hard to call. V was shortened by 2 bases and J by 4 bases, with 11 bases between the two germline ends. Looked up from germline, CDR1 is SGHTA and CDR2 is FQGNSA. The CDR3 covers 14 residues. The CDR3 loop is CASSLSVWVTEAFF. The DNA of the CDR3 is TGTGCCAGCAGCTTATCGGTATGGGTCACTGAAGCTTTCTTT.

The chain joins TRBV19 to TRBJ2-1, with a weak D call TRBD1 (5 bases). CDR3 length equals 13 residues. Trimming pared 7 bases from V and 8 bases from J, leaving 15 bases between. Germline lookup yields CDR1 LNHDA and CDR2 SQIVND (reference sequence). CDR3 sequence reads: CASTLTEIDEQFF. The CDR3 DNA is TGTGCCAGTACCTTGACAGAAATCGATGAGCAGTTCTTC.

The chain carries TRBV7-2 and TRBJ1-2, with D possibly matching TRBD1 (5 bases). Germline-derived CDR1 and CDR2 are SGHTA and FQGNSA. Deletions cut 5 bases from V and 1 base from J, with 11 bases between. The CDR3 has 14 amino acids. In nucleotides, the CDR3 is TGTGCCAGCAGCCGGCCCCAGGGTAACTATGGCTACACCTTC. Translated, it gives CASSRPQGNYGYTF.

This sequence joins TRBV9 and TRBJ1-5; unclear D gene. V shed 4 bases and J shed 1 base, with 12 bases lying between them. CDR3 length: 15 amino acids. Germline loops: CDR1 SGDLS, CDR2 YYNGEE. The CDR3 here is CASSTGGESNQPQHF. Here the CDR3 DNA reads TGTGCCAGCAGCACTGGTGGAGAAAGCAATCAGCCCCAGCATTTT.

This clone was observed a single time. The CDR3 sequence: CASSWAPGPGGGNEQFF. The DNA of the CDR3 is TGCGCCAGCAGCTGGGCCCCGGGACCCGGGGGTGGAAATGAGCAGTTCTTC. The chain employs TRBV5-1 and TRBJ2-1, with a possible D match to TRBD2 (6 bases). CDR1 is SGHRS and CDR2 is YFSETQ in the germline V gene. The CDR3 covers 17 residues. The V end lost 3 bases, the J end lost 7 bases, and 23 bases lay between the germline ends.

This clone occurred a few times. The gene calls are TRBV4-1 and TRBJ2-7, with D maybe TRBD2 (6 bases). CDR3 length: 14 amino acids. V lost 3 bases and J 3 bases, leaving 12 bases between the germline ends. Germline lookup yields CDR1 MGHRA and CDR2 YSYEKL. CDR3 protein: CASSQRREYYEQYF. The CDR3 coding sequence is TGCGCCAGCAGCCAGAGGAGGGAATACTACGAGCAGTACTTC.

The chain joins TRBV28 to TRBJ1-4, with D unclear. Germline values: CDR1 MDHEN, CDR2 SYDVKM. The length of the CDR3 is 15 residues. V was trimmed by 6 bases and J by 3 bases, leaving 14 bases between them. The chain's CDR3 is CASSSSLGANEKLFF. In DNA, the CDR3 is TGTGCCAGCAGCTCGTCTTTGGGTGCTAATGAAAAACTGTTTTTT.

The chain combines TRBV5-1 with TRBJ1-2; the D gene is possibly TRBD1 (5 bases). Trimming took 2 bases from V and 7 from J, leaving 15 bases between them. Per the germline V gene, CDR1 is SGHRS and CDR2 is YFSETQ. The CDR3 runs 14 residues. The CDR3 nucleotides read TGCGCCAGCAGCTTCGGGACGGTATTTTCTGGCTACACCTTC. Translating it yields CASSFGTVFSGYTF.

V and J are TRBV19 and TRBJ1-2; D is uncertain. CDR3 length: 16 amino acids. The germline V gene encodes CDR1 LNHDA and CDR2 SQIVND (reference sequence). Trimming left V 5 bases short and J 2 bases short, with 18 bases between. In DNA form, the CDR3 reads TGTGCCAGTAGTGGCCTCAGGTTGGGAAGGAACTATGGCTACACCTTC. It codes for CASSGLRLGRNYGYTF.